The 5 T cell receptor beta chains below come from one sample, sequenced in a study of shared clonotypes between healthy human individuals. The data were produced by immunoSEQ multiplex PCR, yet TCRdb's version contains in-frame clones alone and is incomplete. The table has hundreds of thousands of clones, less than 85% seen once. The sequenced sample was memory CD4+ T cells sorted from blood. Noted subset: CD45RA-negative fraction. The receptors originated from a man aged 25 to 40 in good health.

The count of this clone is one. Other nucleotide sequences in the sample specify the same CDR3. This chain uses TRBV6-1 with TRBJ1-2; perhaps TRBD1 as D (5 bases). Germline CDR1 is MNHNS and CDR2 is SASEGT. The CDR3 is made up of 12 amino acids. V was shortened by 2 bases and J by 5 bases, with 6 bases between the two germline ends. This CDR3 reads CASSERGYGYTF. CDR3 coding DNA: TGTGCCAGCAGTGAAAGGGGTTATGGCTACACCTTC.

This clone has a handful of counts. The V call is TRBV2, the J call TRBJ2-5; a weak D match, TRBD1 (6 bases). Deletions cut 7 bases from V and 5 bases from J, with 17 bases between. The CDR3 length is 14 residues. CDR1 is SNHLY and CDR2 is FYNNEI in the germline V gene. The chain's CDR3 is CASKRRGSGETQYF. The CDR3, as DNA: TGTGCCAGCAAGCGAAGGGGGAGTGGGGAGACCCAGTACTTC.

The rearrangement uses TRBV27 and TRBJ1-3; D is uncertain. The CDR3 covers 16 residues. V lost 6 bases and J lost 0, with 15 bases in between. Per germline, CDR1 MNHEY and CDR2 SMNVEV (reference sequence). The CDR3 DNA reads TGTGCCAGCAGCCCTTGGGAGCGTTCCTCTGGAAACACCATATATTTT. Translating gives CASSPWERSSGNTIYF.

This clone came up a few times. The chain links TRBV5-1 to TRBJ2-2, with 8 positions matching TRBD1. The CDR3 runs 21 residues. The V and J ends lost 0 bases and 1 base, in that order; junction bases with no gene match: 17. Germline assignment: CDR1 SGHRS and CDR2 YFSETQ. The CDR3 DNA is TGCGCCAGCAGCTTGGGCCGAGCGCGCTTAACCGGGACAGGGAACACCGGGGAGCTGTTTTTT. This sequence encodes CASSLGRARLTGTGNTGELFF. The full variable domain, rest sourced from reference TRBV5-1 and TRBJ2-2, is KAGVTQTPRYLIKTRGQQVTLSCSPISGHRSVSWYQQTPGQGLQFLFEYFSETQRNKGNFPGRFSGRQFSNSRSEMNVSTLELGDSALYLCASSLGRARLTGTGNTGELFFGEGSRLTVL.

V gene TRBV28 combines with J gene TRBJ1-2; D not certain. There are 13 residues in the CDR3. The germline V and J ends were trimmed by 6 bases and 4 bases, with 12 bases remaining between them. The germline V gene has CDR1 MDHEN and CDR2 SYDVKM. CDR3 in amino acids: CASSTTLFYGYTF. The DNA of the CDR3 is TGTGCCAGCAGCACTACCCTATTCTATGGCTACACCTTC.